This record looks at one T cell receptor (beta chain) sequence and its context. Cohorts were based on clinical histories the participants reported. The sample is drawn from a study of blood T cell repertoires in COVID-19. Study-wide context: T cells, B-cell-depleted T cells, or PBMCs provided the cDNA or gDNA that served as material.

The CDR3 has 14 residues. The ends were cut back, 6 bases at V and 4 bases at J, with 15 bases in the middle. CDR1 LNHDA and CDR2 SQIVND come from the germline V gene (reference sequence). TCRdb keeps only in-frame clones here, not all; method: immunoSEQ multiplex PCR. The repertoire holds 95,000 to 150,000 clones, around 84% seen once, with over 3% in the top ten. This receptor was obtained from a woman aged 25 to 39 who had recovered from COVID-19. The chain recombines TRBV19 with TRBJ1-2, with no clear D. Material: PBMCs or T cells enriched from blood (not recorded which). The CDR3 reads CASSDRVGSYGYTF. The CDR3 bases are TGTGCCAGTAGCGACCGCGTGGGCAGCTATGGCTACACCTTC. The full variable domain, rest sourced from reference TRBV19 and TRBJ1-2, is DGGITQSPKYLFRKEGQNVTLSCEQNLNHDAMYWYRQDPGQGLRLIYYSQIVNDFQKGDIAEGYSVSREKKESFPLTVTSAQKNPTAFYLCASSDRVGSYGYTFGSGTRLTVV.